This T cell receptor (beta chain) was obtained from a study of blood T cell repertoires in COVID-19. Background on the study: Sources were T cells, B-cell-depleted T cells, or PBMCs; the material itself was cDNA or gDNA.

Trimming stripped 6 bases from V and 3 bases from J, with 12 bases between. From germline, CDR1 is MDHEN and CDR2 SYDVKM. This CDR3 spans 14 amino acids. Methods used by the authors: Amplification from reference gene primers served as the basis for estimated nucleated cell counts. The repertoire was sequenced with immunoSEQ multiplex PCR; TCRdb's copy has only in-frame clones and lacks some. That table gives V, J and clone size, and the DNA gave D and trimming. The data contain around 120,000 clones, around three quarters of them singletons. The sequenced sample was peripheral blood. The source is a woman aged 80 or older with acute or convalescent COVID-19. The J gene is TRBJ1-3, the V gene TRBV28; D is possibly TRBD1 (6 bases). CDR3 coding DNA: TGTGCCAGCAGAGCGGGGGCAGGTGGAAACACCATATATTTT. Protein: CASRAGAGGNTIYF.